This T cell receptor beta chain is from a study of control samples from healthy donors and cancer patients. Assay: immunoSEQ multiplex PCR; the TCRdb copy retains only in-frame clones and omits some. The sample carries approximately 45,000 clones, approximately 90% recorded once. The J segment lost 3 bases and the V segment lost 0 bases, leaving 2 bases of the junction unmatched. Germline V lookup: CDR1 SGHKS, CDR2 YYEKEE (reference sequence). This CDR3 spans 15 amino acids. The sequence was obtained from a woman in her thirties or forties with head and neck cancer. The chain carries TRBV5-5 and TRBJ1-3; TRBD1 aligns across 8 bases. Sequenced: PBMCs. CDR3 sequence (DNA): TGTGCCAGCAGCTTGGGACAGGGGTTTGGAAACACCATATATTTT. The encoded protein is CASSLGQGFGNTIYF. Full variable domain (outside the CDR3, taken from reference TRBV5-5 and TRBJ1-3): DAGVTQSPTHLIKTRGQQVTLRCSPISGHKSVSWYQQVLGQGPQFIFQYYEKEERGRGNFPDRFSARQFPNYSSELNVNALLLGDSALYLCASSLGQGFGNTIYFGEGSWLTVV.